What follows is one T cell receptor (beta chain) and its context. Its matching antigen is unknown. The donors were all Caucasian adults (living in Nashville, Tennessee). This CDR3 is 13 amino acids long. The germline V gene encodes CDR1 MNHNY and CDR2 SVGAGI (reference sequence). V was trimmed by 5 bases and J by 7 bases, leaving 14 bases between them. The data belong to a study of shared clonotypes between healthy human individuals. Study in general: Per-donor plates numbered three CD4 naive, three CD4 memory, two CD8 naive and one CD8 memory. Study-wide results and caveats: Larger estimated richness was generally recorded for naive subsets relative to memory subsets.

At deep level, the assay was performed. The repertoire was sequenced with immunoSEQ multiplex PCR; TCRdb's copy has only in-frame clones and lacks some. This sample has approximately 2.5 million clones, with over 85% found just once. Sequencing input: naive CD4+ T cells sorted from blood. Sample subset: CD45RA+ positively selected. The J gene is TRBJ1-1, the V gene TRBV6-6, with TRBD1 as a possible D gene (5 bases). This clonotype originated in a man aged 18 to 35 in good health. The CDR3 bases are TGTGCCAGCAGTCCCGGGGCTACCTTTGAAGCTTTCTTT. Its translation is CASSPGATFEAFF.